This is a list of T cell receptor beta chains from one sample in a study of cytotoxic CD8 clonotypes in ibrutinib-treated CLL. The protocol was immunoSEQ multiplex PCR, while the TCRdb copy is restricted to in-frame clones and leaves out a portion. Among approximately 300,000 clones listed, 70% to 80% were seen once. Sample: PBMCs, taken before ibrutinib treatment. These receptors were taken from a human donor with chronic lymphocytic leukemia. Both conserved end residues are part of each CDR3. The D gene is left open where the match is weak. Size is omitted from some rows. Given values are once, few, many or a class for expanded clones.

V	size	J	D	DNA	CDR3
TRBV7-9	NA	TRBJ2-7	TRBD2	TGTGCCAGCAGTTCTTGGGACTATAAAAACTACGAGCAGTACTTC	CASSSWDYKNYEQYF
TRBV5-1	NA	TRBJ1-2	NA	TGCGCCAGCAGCTTGGACCCAGGTCCCAACTATGGCTACACCTTC	CASSLDPGPNYGYTF
TRBV29-1	NA	TRBJ2-1	TRBD1	TGCAGCGTTGATTCCCGGGACAGCTACAATGAGCAGTTCTTC	CSVDSRDSYNEQFF
TRBV29-1	many	TRBJ1-1	NA	TGCAGCGCCGGTCGGGACACTGAAGCTTTCTTT	CSAGRDTEAFF
TRBV18	NA	TRBJ2-7	TRBD2	TGTGCCAGCTCACTTCTCTCTAGCGGAGATACGTACGAGCAGTACTTC	CASSLLSSGDTYEQYF
TRBV18	NA	TRBJ2-1	TRBD2	TGTGCCAGCTCGCACGGGACTAGCGGGAGGAATGAGCAGTTCTTC	CASSHGTSGRNEQFF
TRBV7-9	NA	TRBJ2-7	TRBD2	TGTGCCAGCAGCAAAATAAGCGGGAGCGTCGACGAGCAGTACTTC	CASSKISGSVDEQYF
TRBV7-9	NA	TRBJ1-5	NA	TGTGCCAGCAGCCCCCACGAAAAGGACAGCCATCAGCCCCAGCATTTT	CASSPHEKDSHQPQHF
TRBV19	once	TRBJ2-7	NA	TGTGCCAGTAGTGTCCGGGACAACGGGCCCTACGAGCAGTACTTC	CASSVRDNGPYEQYF
TRBV2	NA	TRBJ1-4	NA	TGTGCCAGTACCCGGGCGGGGGTACCGAATGAAAAACTGTTTTTT	CASTRAGVPNEKLFF
TRBV4-1	NA	TRBJ2-3	TRBD2	TGCGCCACCTCGTGGGGAGGGACCCAGACAGATACGCAGTATTTT	CATSWGGTQTDTQYF
TRBV7-9	NA	TRBJ2-3	TRBD1	TGTGCCAGCAGATCGACCGGGACAGGGGTCTATTTT	CASRSTGTGVYF
TRBV18	NA	TRBJ1-1	NA	TGTGCCAGCTCACAATCGGACAGTGAAGCTTTCTTT	CASSQSDSEAFF
TRBV7-8	NA	TRBJ1-2	NA	TGTGCCAGCAGCTTACTCCGGATTCGACGGGAGGGGGGGACTAACTATGGCTACACCTTC	CASSLLRIRREGGTNYGYTF
TRBV27	NA	TRBJ2-7	NA	TGTGCCAGCAGTCCTCGACAGGCCAGCTCCTACGAGCAGTACTTC	CASSPRQASSYEQYF
TRBV15	NA	TRBJ1-1	NA	TGTGCCACCAGCAGGACCACAGGGTACACTGAAGCTTTCTTT	CATSRTTGYTEAFF
TRBV19	once	TRBJ2-7	NA	TGTGCCAGTAGTATTCTTGGGAGAGACTACGAGCAGTACTTC	CASSILGRDYEQYF
TRBV4-1	NA	TRBJ2-3	NA	TGCGCCAGCAGCCAAGATACTGCGCAGGGCCCTTATCTGGATACGCAGTATTTT	CASSQDTAQGPYLDTQYF
TRBV7-2	few	TRBJ2-7	NA	TGTGCCAGCAGCTTAGTTCGGGGGATCTACGAGCAGTACTTC	CASSLVRGIYEQYF
TRBV19	few	TRBJ2-7	NA	TGTGCCAGTAGTATTTTTCTTGACAGTTACGAGCAGTACTTC	CASSIFLDSYEQYF
TRBV6-6	NA	TRBJ2-2	NA	TGTGCCAGCAGTTACCCTAATCTAGCAGTCACCGGGGAGCTGTTTTTT	CASSYPNLAVTGELFF
TRBV5-1	NA	TRBJ1-1	TRBD1	TGCGCCAGCAGGTTAACAGGGGACACTGAAGCTTTCTTT	CASRLTGDTEAFF
TRBV7-2	NA	TRBJ2-1	TRBD2	TGTGCCAGCAGCCCGCCGGGACTAGCGGACTACAATGAGCAGTTCTTC	CASSPPGLADYNEQFF
TRBV5-1	NA	TRBJ2-2	TRBD1	TGCGCCAGCAGCTTGGTCTCGGGGACAGACACCGGGGAGCTGTTTTTT	CASSLVSGTDTGELFF
TRBV28	NA	TRBJ2-2	NA	TGTGCCACCACCTTTGGGGCCGGGGAGCTGTTTTTT	CATTFGAGELFF
TRBV7-8	NA	TRBJ2-2	NA	TGTGCCAGCAGCTTAGCGCATCGGGAGCACACCGGGGAGCTGTTTTTT	CASSLAHREHTGELFF
TRBV11-1	NA	TRBJ2-1	NA	TGTGCCAGCAGCAAAAAACATCTAGCCAATGAGCAGTTCTTC	CASSKKHLANEQFF
TRBV28	NA	TRBJ2-1	TRBD2	TGTGCCAGCAGTTTATTTACGCTGATAGCGGGGAACAATGAGCAGTTCTTC	CASSLFTLIAGNNEQFF
TRBV4-3	NA	TRBJ2-1	TRBD1	TGCGCCAGCAGCCAGTTTCAACAGGGGGGATCAATGAGGCAGTTCTTC	CASSQFQQGGSMRQFF
TRBV7-2	NA	TRBJ2-5	NA	TGTGCCAGCAGCTCAACAGGATATGCTCAAGAGACCCAGTACTTC	CASSSTGYAQETQYF
TRBV28	few	TRBJ1-4	TRBD1	TGTGCCAGCAGTTCGGGACAGAGGGTTGAAAAACTGTTTTTT	CASSSGQRVEKLFF
TRBV18	NA	TRBJ1-2	TRBD1	TGTGCCAGCTCCCTCCGGGACAGGGACACAAACTATGGCTACACCTTC	CASSLRDRDTNYGYTF
TRBV15	once	TRBJ2-5	NA	TGTGCCACCAGCAGAGAGGTGCTGGGATCGGGGCCCCAAGAGACCCAGTACTTC	CATSREVLGSGPQETQYF
TRBV27	NA	TRBJ2-7	NA	TGTGCCAGCAGTTCTCCCTTGATGGTCGAGCAGTACTTC	CASSSPLMVEQYF
TRBV14	NA	TRBJ2-1	NA	TGTGCCAGCAGCCCGTCAGTCGGTATCTTAAATGAGCAGTTCTTC	CASSPSVGILNEQFF
TRBV5-1	NA	TRBJ2-3	NA	TGCGCCAGCAGGAAACAGGGTTCCACAGATACGCAGTATTTT	CASRKQGSTDTQYF
TRBV4-3	NA	TRBJ2-7	NA	TGCGCCAGCAGCCCCGTTTGGGGGGCTTACGAGCAGTACTTC	CASSPVWGAYEQYF
TRBV18	NA	TRBJ2-5	TRBD1	TGTGCCAGCTCACCAAACGGACAGGACCCAGAGACCCAGTACTTC	CASSPNGQDPETQYF
TRBV15	once	TRBJ1-1	NA	TGTGCCACCAGCAGAGACAGATCTGAAGCTTTCTTT	CATSRDRSEAFF
TRBV30	NA	TRBJ1-5	TRBD1	TGTGCCTGGAGTGAGGACAGGGGGGTCAATCAGCCCCAGCATTTT	CAWSEDRGVNQPQHF
TRBV29-1	NA	TRBJ1-4	TRBD1	TGCAGCGTTGAAGCCTTAGGGACAGGGGGAACTAATGAAAAACTGTTTTTT	CSVEALGTGGTNEKLFF
TRBV29-1	NA	TRBJ2-5	TRBD2	TGCAGCGTCGTGGGGACTAGCGGTAAAGAGACCCAGTACTTC	CSVVGTSGKETQYF
TRBV27	NA	TRBJ2-1	TRBD1	TGTGCCAGCAACTCAGGAAGGGGGCGATATAACAATGAGCAGTTCTTC	CASNSGRGRYNNEQFF
TRBV5-1	NA	TRBJ2-1	TRBD2	TGCGCCAGCAGCTTGTCTAGCGGGAGCTCCTACAATGAGCAGTTCTTC	CASSLSSGSSYNEQFF
TRBV7-2	once	TRBJ2-7	NA	TGTGCCAGCCGAGGGTATAGAACCCACGAAGAGTCCTACGAGCAGTACTTC	CASRGYRTHEESYEQYF
TRBV7-8	NA	TRBJ2-2	TRBD2	TGTGCCAGCAGCTTAGGCGGGAGAAACGCCGGGGAGCTGTTTTTT	CASSLGGRNAGELFF
TRBV9	NA	TRBJ2-1	TRBD1	TGTGCCAGCAGCGTAGCCCCAGGGTTGGGACAGGGGGCTTACAATGAGCAGTTCTTC	CASSVAPGLGQGAYNEQFF
TRBV10-3	NA	TRBJ2-1	TRBD2	TGTGCCATCAGTGAGCGGGGGGTGATCAATGAGCAGTTCTTC	CAISERGVINEQFF
TRBV6-6	NA	TRBJ2-7	NA	TGTGCCAGTATCAGGGACCCTCACCAGCCCTACGAGCAGTACTTC	CASIRDPHQPYEQYF
TRBV5-1	once	TRBJ2-5	TRBD2	TGCGCCAGCAGCACGGGACTAGCGGGCTATGAGACCCAGTACTTC	CASSTGLAGYETQYF
TRBV7-2	NA	TRBJ2-1	NA	TGTGCCAGCAGCTTGCCTCCCGCTGGTGAGCAGTTCTTC	CASSLPPAGEQFF
TRBV11-1	NA	TRBJ2-1	NA	TGTGCCAGCAGCTTAGCCAGGGCCCATGAGCAGTTCTTC	CASSLARAHEQFF
TRBV7-9	NA	TRBJ1-3	NA	TGTGCCAGCAGCTTAGGCGGTGTTTACTCTGGAAACACCATATATTTT	CASSLGGVYSGNTIYF
TRBV27	NA	TRBJ1-1	NA	TGTGCCAGCAGGACAGGTTTGGGAACTGAAGCTTTCTTT	CASRTGLGTEAFF
TRBV4-1	few	TRBJ1-1	NA	TGCGCCAGCAGCCAGGACCCCGGCACTGAAGCTTTCTTT	CASSQDPGTEAFF